These 32 T cell receptor beta chains came from one sample sequenced in a study of blood T cell repertoires in COVID-19. Generated by immunoSEQ multiplex PCR, the TCRdb table keeps only in-frame clones and is missing some. The sample contains about 170,000 clones, around four fifths of which appear only once. The sample consisted of peripheral blood. The receptor set was obtained from a woman of 80 years or more with COVID-19, enrolled during active disease.

The V gene is TRBV6-5, the J gene TRBJ2-7, with 9 bases matching TRBD2. J gave up 6 bases and V 5 bases, and 11 bases lay outside the gene matches. The CDR3 has 15 amino acids. CDR1 is MNHEY and CDR2 is SVGAGI in the germline V gene. The CDR3 protein is CASSRSGGLLFEQYF. Here the CDR3 DNA reads TGTGCCAGCAGTCGCAGCGGGGGGCTCCTCTTCGAGCAGTACTTC.

V is TRBV12-3 or TRBV12-4 and J is TRBJ1-5, with TRBD1 as a possible D gene (6 bases). The CDR3 consists of 13 residues. Trimming left V 3 bases short and J 7 bases short, with 10 bases between. The CDR3 DNA reads TGTGCCAGCAGTTTGTCAGGGGCGCAGCCCCAGCATTTT. This encodes CASSLSGAQPQHF.

This chain uses TRBV15 with TRBJ2-5, with 13 bases lining up with TRBD2. The CDR3 contains 16 residues. Germline trimming cut 1 base from V and 4 bases from J; bases unmatched to any gene: 3. Germline-derived CDR1 and CDR2 are LNHNV and YYDKDF (reference sequence). The CDR3 sequence is CATSRGGLAGPETQYF. DNA of the CDR3: TGTGCCACCAGCAGAGGGGGACTAGCGGGACCAGAGACCCAGTACTTC.

This chain connects TRBV9 to TRBJ2-5, with D possibly matching TRBD1 (6 bases). Germline V gene data show CDR1 as SGDLS and CDR2 as YYNGEE. The CDR3 covers 14 residues. V was cut by 4 bases and J by 0 bases, with 10 bases left in between. For the CDR3, the DNA is TGTGCCAGCAGCATGGACAGACACCAAGAGACCCAGTACTTC. Translating gives CASSMDRHQETQYF.

V is TRBV7-8 and J is TRBJ2-1; 15 bases fit TRBD2. The CDR3 has 17 residues. The J segment lost 7 bases and the V segment lost 5 bases, leaving 9 bases of the junction unmatched. In germline, CDR1 is SGHVS, CDR2 FQNEAQ. Written as DNA, the CDR3 is TGTGCCAGCAGCGGCAGCGGACTAGCGGGAGGGTGGAATGAGCAGTTCTTC. This codes for CASSGSGLAGGWNEQFF.

A note on this clone: This sample also contains other DNA sequences that code for the same CDR3. This chain links TRBV5-5 with TRBJ1-6, with D tentatively TRBD1 (6 bases). This CDR3 comprises 13 residues. V was clipped by 4 bases and J by 4 bases, with 6 bases between them. Germline V gene lookup returns CDR1 SGHKS and CDR2 YYEKEE (reference sequence). CDR3 loop: CASSRGYNSPLHF. The CDR3 DNA sequence: TGTGCCAGCAGCAGGGGGTATAATTCACCCCTCCACTTT.

This chain links TRBV5-1 with TRBJ1-1; D is undetermined. V lost 0 bases and J 3 bases, leaving 9 bases between the germline ends. The CDR3 spans 14 residues. Germline V gene data show CDR1 as SGHRS and CDR2 as YFSETQ. The CDR3 region is CASSLVRGDTEAFF. The CDR3 coding sequence is TGCGCCAGCAGCTTGGTCCGGGGTGACACTGAAGCTTTCTTT.

The chain joins TRBV6-5 to TRBJ2-1, with D tentatively TRBD2 (6 bases). The germline V and J ends were trimmed by 0 bases and 7 bases, with 16 bases remaining between them. The V gene's germline CDR1 is MNHEY and CDR2 SVGAGI. The CDR3 sequence is 16 residues long. Here the CDR3 reads CASSYSRRERSNEQFF. DNA for the CDR3: TGTGCCAGCAGTTACTCTCGGAGGGAGCGGTCAAATGAGCAGTTCTTC.

This chain's CDR3 is CATSNRDGSGYTF. The DNA for the CDR3 is TGTGCCACCAGCAACAGGGATGGCTCTGGCTACACCTTC. V gene TRBV24-1 combines with J gene TRBJ1-2; D may be TRBD1 (6 bases). This CDR3 region has 13 residues. Trimming pared 7 bases from V and 7 bases from J, leaving 15 bases between. CDR1 KGHDR and CDR2 SFDVKD come from the germline V gene.

The gene calls are TRBV12-5 and TRBJ2-3, with D possibly matching TRBD1 (6 bases). The germline CDR1 and CDR2 sequences are LGHNT and FRNRAP. The CDR3 loop spans 16 amino acids. Between the trimmed V and J ends, which lost 6 bases and 0 bases, there was a span of 16 bases. CDR3 nucleotide sequence: TGTGCTAGTGGGACAGGACGTTTTGGGAGCACAGATACGCAGTATTTT. It specifies CASGTGRFGSTDTQYF.

The J gene is TRBJ1-5, the V gene TRBV6-5; the D is unclear. V lost 4 bases to trimming and J lost 6 bases, with 10 bases between them. This CDR3 comprises 13 residues. Germline V gives CDR1 MNHEY, CDR2 SVGAGI. DNA of the CDR3: TGTGCCAGCAGTTCGGAGGACGGTCAGCCCCAGCATTTT. Protein sequence: CASSSEDGQPQHF.

The V call is TRBV9, the J call TRBJ2-3; D perhaps matches TRBD2 (6 bases). This CDR3 has 14 residues. CDR1 SGDLS and CDR2 YYNGEE come from the germline V gene. The V end was cut by 4 bases, the J end by 6 bases, with 15 bases between. CDR3 loop: CASSPSFGGDTQYF. The CDR3 DNA follows: TGTGCCAGCAGCCCCTCTTTCGGGGGTGATACGCAGTATTTT.

The CDR3 nucleotides are TGTGCCAGCAGGGGAGTTACTGAAGCTTTCTTT. Translating it yields CASRGVTEAFF. The rearrangement uses TRBV3-1 (or the pseudogene TRBV3-2) and TRBJ1-1; D is unresolved. The CDR3 extends over 11 amino acids. V was shortened by 6 bases and J by 5 bases, with 7 bases between the two germline ends. CDR1 is LGHDT and CDR2 is YNNKEL in the germline V gene (reference sequence).

The chain is built from TRBV5-1 and TRBJ2-5, with 7 positions matching TRBD1. Germline V gene lookup returns CDR1 SGHRS and CDR2 YFSETQ. J lost 4 bases, V lost 1 base, and 16 bases had no gene match. The CDR3 extends over 18 amino acids. Here the CDR3 DNA reads TGCGCCAGCAGCTTGATCGCTTCGAGACAGGGCCGGGCAGAGACCCAGTACTTC. It is translated as CASSLIASRQGRAETQYF.

CDR3: CASSDLGLAGAETQYF. As DNA, the CDR3 is TGTGCCAGCAGTGACCTGGGACTAGCGGGAGCGGAGACCCAGTACTTC. The V call is TRBV25-1, the J call TRBJ2-5; TRBD2 agrees at 14 bases. The germline gives CDR1 MGHDK, CDR2 SYGVNS. This CDR3 has 16 residues. V lost 3 bases, J lost 5 bases, and 5 bases stayed unmatched.

The CDR3, as DNA: TGTGCCAGTAGTAAGGGACAGGGAGGCAATTCACCCCTCCACTTT. Protein product: CASSKGQGGNSPLHF. V and J are TRBV19 and TRBJ1-6; 9 bases map to TRBD1. The CDR3 runs 15 residues. Germline CDR1 reads LNHDA; CDR2 reads SQIVND (reference sequence). V lost 4 bases to trimming and J lost 7 bases; unmatched junction nucleotides: 5.

This sequence joins TRBV5-4 and TRBJ2-1; TRBD2 agrees at 12 bases. Unmatched junction bases numbered 4, after V lost 4 bases and J lost 2 bases. CDR3 length: 16 residues. Per germline, CDR1 SGHNT and CDR2 YYREEE (reference sequence). CDR3 nucleotide sequence: TGTGCCAGCAGCCAACGGACTAGCGGGGCCTACAATGAGCAGTTCTTC. It yields the protein CASSQRTSGAYNEQFF. Drawing the rest from reference TRBV5-4 and TRBJ2-1, the complete variable domain is ETGVTQSPTHLIKTRGQQVTLRCSSQSGHNTVSWYQQALGQGPQFIFQYYREEENGRGNFPPRFSGLQFPNYSSELNVNALELDDSALYLCASSQRTSGAYNEQFFGPGTRLTVL.

The rearrangement uses TRBV29-1 and TRBJ2-7; weak D call: TRBD2 (5 bases). This CDR3 has 12 residues. V was cut by 4 bases and J by 7 bases, with 14 bases left in between. Per germline, CDR1 SQVTM and CDR2 ANQGSEA. DNA for the CDR3: TGCAGCGTTGGATCCGGGTCGGGAGAGCAGTACTTC. Its protein is CSVGSGSGEQYF.

The chain couples TRBV6-5 to TRBJ2-5; 8 bases align to TRBD1. J was trimmed by 2 bases and V by 7 bases; bases with no gene match: 6. The CDR3 spans 14 residues. Germline-derived CDR1 and CDR2 are MNHEY and SVGAGI. CDR3 sequence (DNA): TGTGCCAGCACGGGACAGGTTGGGCAAGAGACCCAGTACTTC. Its translation: CASTGQVGQETQYF.

V gene TRBV7-8 combines with J gene TRBJ2-1; TRBD1 matches at 9 bases. This CDR3 contains 16 residues. After removal of 3 bases from V and 7 bases from J, the junction contained 10 bases not matched to a gene. Germline loops: CDR1 SGHVS, CDR2 FQNEAQ. CDR3 amino acids: CASSFGNRGRRNEQFF. As DNA, the CDR3 is TGTGCCAGCAGCTTCGGGAACAGGGGGCGAAGAAATGAGCAGTTCTTC.

The chain carries TRBV2 and TRBJ1-1; 7 bases match TRBD1. After removal of 6 bases from V and 3 bases from J, the junction contained 16 bases not matched to a gene. Germline assignment: CDR1 SNHLY and CDR2 FYNNEI. The CDR3 is 17 residues long. The CDR3 DNA is TGTGCCAGCAGGGGGACCCGGGACAGTGGTGTGTACACTGAAGCTTTCTTT. Residues: CASRGTRDSGVYTEAFF. Drawing the rest from reference TRBV2 and TRBJ1-1, the complete variable domain is EPEVTQTPSHQVTQMGQEVILRCVPISNHLYFYWYRQILGQKVEFLVSFYNNEISEKSEIFDDQFSVERPDGSNFTLKIRSTKLEDSAMYFCASRGTRDSGVYTEAFFGQGTRLTVV.

The chain combines TRBV2 with TRBJ1-1, with 9 bases aligning to TRBD1. Trimming at V came to 7 bases and at J to 1 base, leaving 4 bases not matched to a gene. The germline V gene encodes CDR1 SNHLY and CDR2 FYNNEI. The CDR3 spans 14 residues. This CDR3 reads CASKLTGGNTEAFF. The CDR3 region has the DNA TGTGCCAGCAAGCTGACAGGGGGGAACACTGAAGCTTTCTTT.

The count of this clone is one. This chain joins TRBV29-1 and TRBJ1-2, with TRBD1 matching over 9 bases. The CDR3 extends over 14 amino acids. Germline V gives CDR1 SQVTM, CDR2 ANQGSEA. V was clipped by 7 bases and J by 8 bases; unmatched bases: 14. CDR3 bases: TGCAGCGCTGACACAGGGACAGGGTATGAGGGCTACACCTTC. Amino acids: CSADTGTGYEGYTF. The full variable domain, in which reference TRBV29-1 and TRBJ1-2 provide the parts outside the CDR3, is SAVISQKPSRDICQRGTSLTIQCQVDSQVTMMFWYRQQPGQSLTLIATANQGSEATYESGFVIDKFPISRPNLTFSTLTVSNMSPEDSSIYLCSADTGTGYEGYTFGSGTRLTVV.

The genes are TRBV28 and TRBJ2-7, with 11 bases fitting TRBD2. V dropped 2 bases and J dropped 3; count of bases not matched to a gene: 9. CDR1 and CDR2 (germline): MDHEN, SYDVKM. This CDR3 is built from 17 residues. This CDR3 is CASSLSTSGRGGYEQYF. The CDR3 DNA reads TGTGCCAGCAGTTTAAGTACTAGCGGGAGAGGGGGCTACGAGCAGTACTTC.

The chain combines TRBV14 with TRBJ2-5; the match to TRBD2 covers 8 bases. Germline assignment: CDR1 SGHDN and CDR2 FVKESK. The CDR3 spans 15 residues. V gave up 3 bases and J gave up 4 bases; unmatched junction bases: 7. CDR3 sequence: CASSQTLAVRETQYF. CDR3 DNA sequence: TGTGCCAGCAGCCAGACACTAGCGGTTCGAGAGACCCAGTACTTC.

CDR3 in amino acids: CASSLQSGENEKLFF. In DNA form, the CDR3 reads TGTGCCAGCAGCTTGCAGTCAGGGGAGAATGAAAAACTGTTTTTT. The chain combines TRBV7-9 with TRBJ1-4; D is perhaps TRBD1 (6 bases). Germline V gene data show CDR1 as SEHNR and CDR2 as FQNEAQ (reference sequence). There are 15 residues in the CDR3. Trimming took 3 bases from V and 5 from J, leaving 13 bases between them.

This sequence joins TRBV7-8 and TRBJ1-2, with a tentative D call TRBD1 (5 bases). V was trimmed by 5 bases and J by 0 bases, leaving 13 bases between them. Germline-derived CDR1 and CDR2 are SGHVS and FQNEAQ. This CDR3 is built from 15 residues. This CDR3 is CASSAEIGANYGYTF. The CDR3 nucleotides are TGTGCCAGCAGCGCGGAAATAGGGGCTAACTATGGCTACACCTTC.

This clone was found once. V and J are TRBV5-1 and TRBJ2-7; 12 positions agree with TRBD2. The CDR3 is made up of 16 amino acids. V shed 0 bases and J 0 bases; nucleotides not matched to a gene: 1. Germline V lookup: CDR1 SGHRS, CDR2 YFSETQ. The CDR3: CASSLGGLAGSYEQYF. The CDR3 DNA sequence: TGCGCCAGCAGCTTGGGGGGACTAGCGGGCTCCTACGAGCAGTACTTC.

The chain uses TRBV29-1 and TRBJ1-2, with D possibly matching TRBD1 (5 bases). Germline CDR1 and CDR2: SQVTM and ANQGSEA. The CDR3 loop spans 12 amino acids. V was clipped by 6 bases and J by 5 bases, with 13 bases between them. CDR3 loop: CSVGQGSYGYTF. CDR3 sequence (DNA): TGCAGCGTCGGCCAGGGCTCTTATGGCTACACCTTC.

This clone appeared a few times. V is TRBV6-5 and J is TRBJ1-1; the match to TRBD1 covers 7 bases. This CDR3 is built from 13 residues. V dropped 6 bases and J dropped 3; count of bases not matched to a gene: 4. Germline values: CDR1 MNHEY, CDR2 SVGAGI. The chain's CDR3 is CASRAGGHTEAFF. CDR3 sequence (DNA): TGTGCCAGCAGAGCAGGGGGTCACACTGAAGCTTTCTTT.

Turning to this clone: A junction boundary mismatches the germline segment, possibly from a read error. The chain couples TRBV10-3 to TRBJ2-1, with 14 bases fitting TRBD2. Germline V CDR1 and CDR2: ENHRY, SYGVKD. CDR3 length: 15 residues. Written as DNA, the CDR3 is TGTGCCATCACTGAGACTAGCGGGAGGGTCAATGAGCAGTTCTTC. It translates to CAITETSGRVNEQFF.

The genes are TRBV2 and TRBJ2-1; D unclear. Trimming stripped 4 bases from V and 0 bases from J, with 10 bases between. The CDR3 extends over 15 amino acids. Germline CDR1 reads SNHLY; CDR2 reads FYNNEI. CDR3 in amino acids: CASSAIESSYNEQFF. As DNA, the CDR3 is TGTGCCAGCAGTGCCATCGAGAGCTCCTACAATGAGCAGTTCTTC. Variable domain in full (rest from reference TRBV2 and TRBJ2-1): EPEVTQTPSHQVTQMGQEVILRCVPISNHLYFYWYRQILGQKVEFLVSFYNNEISEKSEIFDDQFSVERPDGSNFTLKIRSTKLEDSAMYFCASSAIESSYNEQFFGPGTRLTVL.